Listed below are T cell receptor beta chains from one sample, sequenced in a study of T-cell reconstitution after alpha-beta-depleted transplantation in children. TCRdb passed the PCR reads through MiXCR, listing each CDR3 protein once. The sample carries 190,000 or so distinct CDR3 sequences, approximately 6.8% recorded once. The sample was PBMCs from the stem cell graft donor, taken from the stem cell graft. These receptors were obtained from a human donor who donated a stem cell graft to a child with Wiskott-Aldrich syndrome. The conserved cysteine and the conserved F or W are not part of the CDR3 here. D genes are given only for firm matches. Size is stated for part of the rows, as once, few or many counts, or as a class when the clone is expanded.

v_gene: TRBV14; d_gene: TRBD2; abundance: few; j_gene: TRBJ2-7; CDR3aa: ASSLRAGTVSYEQY
v_gene: TRBV6-5; d_gene: NA; abundance: many; j_gene: TRBJ2-3; CDR3aa: ASSRDFTDTQY
v_gene: TRBV7-9; d_gene: TRBD1; abundance: many; j_gene: TRBJ2-1; CDR3aa: ASTRRRDRGYNEQF
v_gene: TRBV5-1; d_gene: NA; abundance: many; j_gene: TRBJ2-2; CDR3aa: ASSDRAATGELF
v_gene: TRBV5-5; d_gene: NA; abundance: many; j_gene: TRBJ2-3; CDR3aa: ASSFTGFTDTQY
v_gene: TRBV20-1; d_gene: TRBD1; abundance: many; j_gene: TRBJ1-6; CDR3aa: SGLEGANSPLH
v_gene: TRBV5-1; d_gene: NA; abundance: many; j_gene: TRBJ2-2; CDR3aa: ASSLRDSNTGELF
v_gene: TRBV5-1; d_gene: TRBD1; abundance: NA; j_gene: TRBJ2-1; CDR3aa: ASSGSGTGYDNEQF
v_gene: TRBV5-1; d_gene: TRBD2; abundance: many; j_gene: TRBJ2-1; CDR3aa: ASSPTSGSTYNEQF
v_gene: TRBV20-1; d_gene: NA; abundance: many; j_gene: TRBJ2-1; CDR3aa: SARDKRVTGNEQF
v_gene: TRBV5-6; d_gene: NA; abundance: many; j_gene: TRBJ1-1; CDR3aa: ASSAVVKGHTEAF
v_gene: TRBV7-9; d_gene: NA; abundance: many; j_gene: TRBJ1-2; CDR3aa: ASSHSDRGYT
v_gene: TRBV5-1; d_gene: TRBD1; abundance: many; j_gene: TRBJ2-5; CDR3aa: ASSLVTGGRETQY
v_gene: TRBV29-1; d_gene: NA; abundance: many; j_gene: TRBJ1-2; CDR3aa: SGAGSTGRGYT
v_gene: TRBV9; d_gene: NA; abundance: many; j_gene: TRBJ1-2; CDR3aa: ASSVVQGWDYGYT
v_gene: TRBV7-6; d_gene: NA; abundance: many; j_gene: TRBJ1-5; CDR3aa: ASSIGADQPQH
v_gene: TRBV5-1; d_gene: TRBD1; abundance: many; j_gene: TRBJ2-7; CDR3aa: ASSLRGTGKTYEQY
v_gene: TRBV12-3/TRBV12-4; d_gene: TRBD1; abundance: many; j_gene: TRBJ2-5; CDR3aa: ASSPDSPGQQETQY
v_gene: TRBV10-2; d_gene: NA; abundance: many; j_gene: TRBJ2-7; CDR3aa: ASSTGMPYEQY
v_gene: TRBV30; d_gene: NA; abundance: few; j_gene: TRBJ1-1; CDR3aa: AWSKSVGNTEAF
v_gene: TRBV29-1; d_gene: NA; abundance: many; j_gene: TRBJ1-4; CDR3aa: SVGGTNEKLF
v_gene: TRBV20-1; d_gene: TRBD1; abundance: NA; j_gene: TRBJ1-1; CDR3aa: SARHLDREGTEAF
v_gene: TRBV24-1; d_gene: NA; abundance: few; j_gene: TRBJ2-6; CDR3aa: ATSESAGRGANVLT
v_gene: TRBV5-1; d_gene: TRBD2; abundance: few; j_gene: TRBJ2-2; CDR3aa: ASSQTPAGVYTGELF
v_gene: TRBV12-3/TRBV12-4; d_gene: TRBD1; abundance: many; j_gene: TRBJ2-1; CDR3aa: ASSPRTGWDREQF
v_gene: TRBV20-1; d_gene: NA; abundance: NA; j_gene: TRBJ2-5; CDR3aa: SAAFRGGAQETQY
v_gene: TRBV5-6; d_gene: NA; abundance: many; j_gene: TRBJ1-5; CDR3aa: ASSLGARDSASQH
v_gene: TRBV6-5; d_gene: TRBD2; abundance: many; j_gene: TRBJ2-1; CDR3aa: ASSTWTSGGDEQF
v_gene: TRBV10-3; d_gene: NA; abundance: many; j_gene: TRBJ2-2; CDR3aa: AITDLRGTGELF
v_gene: TRBV27; d_gene: TRBD1; abundance: NA; j_gene: TRBJ1-2; CDR3aa: ASSLRRDRARGGYT
v_gene: TRBV7-6; d_gene: NA; abundance: many; j_gene: TRBJ2-5; CDR3aa: ASSFDGETQY
v_gene: TRBV25-1; d_gene: TRBD2; abundance: many; j_gene: TRBJ2-1; CDR3aa: ASSEAKGVPGLEFF
v_gene: TRBV6-5; d_gene: NA; abundance: many; j_gene: TRBJ2-5; CDR3aa: ASSYRGSQY
v_gene: TRBV6-6; d_gene: TRBD2; abundance: few; j_gene: TRBJ2-7; CDR3aa: ASSLAGVDEQY
v_gene: TRBV30; d_gene: NA; abundance: few; j_gene: TRBJ1-1; CDR3aa: AWSAVWNTEAF
v_gene: TRBV12-3/TRBV12-4; d_gene: NA; abundance: NA; j_gene: TRBJ2-3; CDR3aa: ASSRPRGGTDTQY
v_gene: TRBV7-9; d_gene: TRBD2; abundance: NA; j_gene: TRBJ2-3; CDR3aa: ASSLGTSGSLDTQY
v_gene: TRBV10-1; d_gene: TRBD1; abundance: many; j_gene: TRBJ2-1; CDR3aa: ASQRDRDHNEQF
v_gene: TRBV30; d_gene: TRBD2; abundance: few; j_gene: TRBJ2-2; CDR3aa: AWSGESGRAAGELF
v_gene: TRBV6-2/TRBV6-3; d_gene: NA; abundance: many; j_gene: TRBJ2-3; CDR3aa: ASTFTTIRSTDTQY